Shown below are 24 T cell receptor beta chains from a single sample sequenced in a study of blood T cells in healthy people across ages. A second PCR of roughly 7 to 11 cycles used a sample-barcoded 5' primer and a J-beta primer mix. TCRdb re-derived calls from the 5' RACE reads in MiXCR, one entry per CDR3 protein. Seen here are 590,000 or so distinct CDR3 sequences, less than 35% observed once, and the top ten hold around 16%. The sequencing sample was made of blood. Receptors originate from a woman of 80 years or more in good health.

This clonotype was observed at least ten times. This chain's CDR3 is CASSLATGTSTDTQYF. The CDR3 bases are TGTGCCAGCAGCTTAGCGACGGGGACTAGCACAGATACGCAGTATTTT. This chain uses TRBV7-8 with TRBJ2-3, with a weak D call TRBD2 (6 bases). Germline values: CDR1 SGHVS, CDR2 FQNEAQ. V was cut by 0 bases and J by 0 bases, with 10 bases left in between. There are 16 residues in the CDR3.

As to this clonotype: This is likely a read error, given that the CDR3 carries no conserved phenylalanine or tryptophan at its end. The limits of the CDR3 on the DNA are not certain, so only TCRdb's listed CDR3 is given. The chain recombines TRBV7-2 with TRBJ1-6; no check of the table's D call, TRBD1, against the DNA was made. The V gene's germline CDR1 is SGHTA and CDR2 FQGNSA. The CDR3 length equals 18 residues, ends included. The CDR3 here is CASSLPPGGGFYDSPPHL.

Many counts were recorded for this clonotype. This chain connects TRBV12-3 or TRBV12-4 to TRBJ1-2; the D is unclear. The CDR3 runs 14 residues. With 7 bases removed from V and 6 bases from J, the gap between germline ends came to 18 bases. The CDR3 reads CASTRRGDGNGYTF. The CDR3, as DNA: TGTGCCAGCACCAGGCGGGGTGATGGGAATGGCTACACCTTC.

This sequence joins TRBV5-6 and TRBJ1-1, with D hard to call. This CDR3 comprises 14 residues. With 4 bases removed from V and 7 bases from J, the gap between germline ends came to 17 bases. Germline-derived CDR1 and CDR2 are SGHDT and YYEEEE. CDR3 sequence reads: CASSPRIDHHEAFF. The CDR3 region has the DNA TGTGCCAGCAGCCCCAGGATCGACCACCATGAAGCTTTCTTT.

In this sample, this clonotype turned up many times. DNA of the CDR3: TGTGCCAGCGACAGGGGGCGCACCGGGGAGCTGTTTTTT. It specifies CASDRGRTGELFF. The chain uses TRBV6-2 or TRBV6-3 and TRBJ2-2; 10 bases agree with TRBD1. The CDR3 is 13 residues long. Germline V gives CDR1 MNHEY, CDR2 SVGEGT. J gave up 4 bases and V 8 bases, and 1 base lay outside the gene matches.

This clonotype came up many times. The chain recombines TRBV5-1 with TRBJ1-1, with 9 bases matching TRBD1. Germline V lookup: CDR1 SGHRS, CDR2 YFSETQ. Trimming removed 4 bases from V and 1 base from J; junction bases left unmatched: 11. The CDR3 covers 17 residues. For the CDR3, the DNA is TGCGCCAGCAGCCCCAAGGGACAGGGTGTCGGGAACACTGAAGCTTTCTTT. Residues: CASSPKGQGVGNTEAFF. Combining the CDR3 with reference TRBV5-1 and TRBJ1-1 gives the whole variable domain KAGVTQTPRYLIKTRGQQVTLSCSPISGHRSVSWYQQTPGQGLQFLFEYFSETQRNKGNFPGRFSGRQFSNSRSEMNVSTLELGDSALYLCASSPKGQGVGNTEAFFGQGTRLTVV.

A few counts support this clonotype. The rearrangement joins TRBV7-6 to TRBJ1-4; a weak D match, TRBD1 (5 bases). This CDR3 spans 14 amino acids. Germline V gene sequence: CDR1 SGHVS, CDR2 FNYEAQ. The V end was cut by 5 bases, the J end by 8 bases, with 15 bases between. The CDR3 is CASSPRGAGEKLFF. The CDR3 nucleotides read TGTGCCAGCAGCCCCCGAGGGGCGGGAGAAAAACTGTTTTTT.

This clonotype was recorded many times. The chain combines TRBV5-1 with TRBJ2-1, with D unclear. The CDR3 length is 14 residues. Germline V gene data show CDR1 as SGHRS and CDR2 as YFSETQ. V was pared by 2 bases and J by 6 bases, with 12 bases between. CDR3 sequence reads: CASSLDPGTNEQFF. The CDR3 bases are TGCGCCAGCAGCTTAGACCCAGGCACCAATGAGCAGTTCTTC.

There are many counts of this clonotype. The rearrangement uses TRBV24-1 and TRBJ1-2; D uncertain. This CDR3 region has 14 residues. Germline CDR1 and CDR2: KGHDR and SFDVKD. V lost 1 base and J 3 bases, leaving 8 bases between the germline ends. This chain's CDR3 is CATSDLGRDYGYTF. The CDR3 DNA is TGTGCCACCAGTGATTTAGGACGAGACTATGGCTACACCTTC.

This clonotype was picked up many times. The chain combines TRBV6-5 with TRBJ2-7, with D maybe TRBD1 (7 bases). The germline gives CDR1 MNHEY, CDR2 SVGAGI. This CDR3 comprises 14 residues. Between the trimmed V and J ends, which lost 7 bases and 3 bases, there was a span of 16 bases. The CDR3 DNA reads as TGTGCCAGCACCCCAGGGGGACTGGACTACGAGCAGTACTTC. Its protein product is CASTPGGLDYEQYF.

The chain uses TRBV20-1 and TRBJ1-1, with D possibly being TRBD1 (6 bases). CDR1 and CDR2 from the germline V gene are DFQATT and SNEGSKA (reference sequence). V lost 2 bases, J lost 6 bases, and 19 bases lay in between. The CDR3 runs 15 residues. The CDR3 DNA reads TGCAGTGCTAGATTAGGGGAGGGGGATCTTTCTGAAGCTTTCTTT. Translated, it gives CSARLGEGDLSEAFF.

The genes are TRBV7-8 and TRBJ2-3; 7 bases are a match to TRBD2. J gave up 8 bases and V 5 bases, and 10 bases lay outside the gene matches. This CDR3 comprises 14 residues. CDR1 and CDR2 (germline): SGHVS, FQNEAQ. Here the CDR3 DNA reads TGTGCCAGCAGCCGAAGCGGGGCTGGGGGTACGCAGTATTTT. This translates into CASSRSGAGGTQYF.

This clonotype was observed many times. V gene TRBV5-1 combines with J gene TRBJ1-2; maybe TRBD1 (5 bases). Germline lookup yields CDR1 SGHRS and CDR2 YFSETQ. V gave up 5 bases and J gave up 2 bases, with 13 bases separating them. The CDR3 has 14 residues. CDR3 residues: CASRQTGTNYGYTF. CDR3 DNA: TGCGCCAGCAGGCAAACCGGGACCAACTATGGCTACACCTTC.

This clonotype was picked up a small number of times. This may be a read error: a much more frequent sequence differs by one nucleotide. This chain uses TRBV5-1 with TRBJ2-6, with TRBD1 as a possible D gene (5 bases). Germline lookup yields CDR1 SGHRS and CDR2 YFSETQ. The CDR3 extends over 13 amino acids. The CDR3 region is CASNPPGANVRTF. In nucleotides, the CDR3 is TGCGCCAGCAACCCACCTGGGGCCAACGTCCGGACTTTC.

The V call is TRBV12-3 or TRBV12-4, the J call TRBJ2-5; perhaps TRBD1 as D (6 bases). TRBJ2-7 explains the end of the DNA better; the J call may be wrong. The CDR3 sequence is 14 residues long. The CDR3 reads CASSFRGPFGEQYF. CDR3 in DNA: TGTGCCAGCAGTTTCAGGGGTCCCTTCGGCGAGCAGTACTTC.

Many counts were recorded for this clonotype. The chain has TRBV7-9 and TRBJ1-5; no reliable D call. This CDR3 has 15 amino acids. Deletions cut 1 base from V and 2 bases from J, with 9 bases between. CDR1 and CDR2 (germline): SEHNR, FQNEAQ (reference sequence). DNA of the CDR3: TGTGCCAGCAGCTTAGGGGAGGCGGGCAATCAGCCCCAGCATTTT. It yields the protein CASSLGEAGNQPQHF. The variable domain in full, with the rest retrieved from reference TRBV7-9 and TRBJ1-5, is DTGVSQNPRHKITKRGQNVTFRCDPISEHNRLYWYRQTLGQGPEFLTYFQNEAQLEKSRLLSDRFSAERPKGSFSTLEIQRTEQGDSAMYLCASSLGEAGNQPQHFGDGTRLSIL.

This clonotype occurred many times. CDR3: CASSVREGPYEQYF. In DNA form, the CDR3 reads TGTGCCAGCAGTGTAAGGGAGGGCCCTTACGAGCAGTACTTC. The chain joins TRBV6-1 to TRBJ2-7, with 7 bases identical to TRBD2. The CDR3 runs 14 residues. J lost 4 bases, V lost 4 bases, and 7 bases had no gene match. Germline V gives CDR1 MNHNS, CDR2 SASEGT.

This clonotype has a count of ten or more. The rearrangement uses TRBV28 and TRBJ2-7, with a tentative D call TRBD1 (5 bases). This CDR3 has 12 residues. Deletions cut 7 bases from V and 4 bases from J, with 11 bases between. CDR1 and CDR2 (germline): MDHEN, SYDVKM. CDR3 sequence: CASTRSGYEQYF. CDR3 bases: TGTGCCAGCACCCGATCAGGGTACGAGCAGTACTTC.

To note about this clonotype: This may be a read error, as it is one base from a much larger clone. CDR3 protein: CAWSVIRGETQFF. The CDR3 DNA reads as TGTGCCTGGAGTGTTATCCGAGGAGAGACCCAGTTCTTC. V and J are TRBV30 and TRBJ2-1; D is uncertain. Trimming pared 0 bases from V and 13 bases from J, leaving 16 bases between. The CDR3 length is 13 residues. Germline assignment: CDR1 GTSNPN and CDR2 SVGIG (reference sequence). The variable domain in full, completed from reference TRBV30 and TRBJ2-1, reads SQTIHQWPATLVQPVGSPLSLECTVEGTSNPNLYWYRQAAGRGLQLLFYSVGIGQISSEVPQNLSASRPQDRQFILSSKKLLLSDSGFYLCAWSVIRGETQFFGPGTRLTVL.

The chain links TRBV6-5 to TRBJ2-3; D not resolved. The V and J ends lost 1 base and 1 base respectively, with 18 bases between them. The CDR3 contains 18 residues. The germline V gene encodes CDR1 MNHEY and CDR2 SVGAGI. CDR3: CASSYYSLGGTGTDTQYF. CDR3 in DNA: TGTGCCAGCAGTTACTACAGTCTTGGCGGTACGGGCACAGATACGCAGTATTTT.

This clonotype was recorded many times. CDR3 sequence: CASSPLDTGELFF. The CDR3 region has the DNA TGTGCCAGCTCACCGCTGGACACCGGGGAGCTGTTTTTT. The rearrangement uses TRBV18 and TRBJ2-2; D is ambiguous. V shed 3 bases and J shed 3 bases, with 5 bases lying between them. The germline V gene has CDR1 KGHSH and CDR2 LQKENI. CDR3 length: 13 amino acids.

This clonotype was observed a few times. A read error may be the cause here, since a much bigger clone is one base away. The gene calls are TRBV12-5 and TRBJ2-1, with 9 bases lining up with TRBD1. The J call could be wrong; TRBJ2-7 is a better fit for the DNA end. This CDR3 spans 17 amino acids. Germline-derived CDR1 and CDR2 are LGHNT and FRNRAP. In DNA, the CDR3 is TGTGCTAGTGGTACAGGACCGGGGACAGGGTCAGGCAATGAGCAGTACTTC. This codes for CASGTGPGTGSGNEQYF.

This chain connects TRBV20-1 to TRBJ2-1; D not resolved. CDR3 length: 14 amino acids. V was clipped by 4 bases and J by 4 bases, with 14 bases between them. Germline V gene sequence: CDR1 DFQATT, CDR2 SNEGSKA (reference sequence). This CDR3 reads CSAISPSAYNEQFF. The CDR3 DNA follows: TGCAGTGCTATCTCCCCCTCAGCATACAATGAGCAGTTCTTC.

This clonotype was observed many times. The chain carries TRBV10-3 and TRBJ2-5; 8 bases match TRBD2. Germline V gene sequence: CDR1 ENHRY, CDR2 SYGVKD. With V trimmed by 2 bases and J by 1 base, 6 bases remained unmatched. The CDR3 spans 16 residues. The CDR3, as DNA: TGTGCCATCAGTGAGAGAGGCGGGGGGCCCCAAGAGACCCAGTACTTC. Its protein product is CAISERGGGPQETQYF.